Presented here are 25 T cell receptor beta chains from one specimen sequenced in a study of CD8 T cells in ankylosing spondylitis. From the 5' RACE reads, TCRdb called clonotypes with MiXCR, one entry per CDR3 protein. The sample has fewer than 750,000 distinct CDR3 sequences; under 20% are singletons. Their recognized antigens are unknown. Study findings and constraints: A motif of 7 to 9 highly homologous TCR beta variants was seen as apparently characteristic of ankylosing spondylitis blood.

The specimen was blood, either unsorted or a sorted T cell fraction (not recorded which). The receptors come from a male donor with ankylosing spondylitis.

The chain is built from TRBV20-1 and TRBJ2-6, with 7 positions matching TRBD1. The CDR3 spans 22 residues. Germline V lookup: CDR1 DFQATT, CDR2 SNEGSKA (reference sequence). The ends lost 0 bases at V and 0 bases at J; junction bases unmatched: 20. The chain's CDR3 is CSARDFGGERDSAFSGANVLTF. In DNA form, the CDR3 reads TGCAGTGCTAGAGATTTTGGGGGTGAAAGGGACAGTGCATTCTCTGGGGCCAACGTCCTGACTTTC.

The CDR3 spells CSVVYGLYNEQFF. DNA of the CDR3: TGCAGCGTTGTTTATGGGCTTTACAATGAGCAGTTCTTC. The J gene is TRBJ2-1, the V gene TRBV29-1; no clear D. Germline CDR1 SQVTM, CDR2 ANQGSEA. CDR3 length: 13 amino acids. Trimming took off 4 bases at V and 4 bases at J, with 11 bases between the two ends.

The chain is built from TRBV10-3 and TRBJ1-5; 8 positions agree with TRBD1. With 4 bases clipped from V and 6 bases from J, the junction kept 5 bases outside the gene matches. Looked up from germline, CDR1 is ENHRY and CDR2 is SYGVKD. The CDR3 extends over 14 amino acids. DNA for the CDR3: TGTGCCATCAGTGCGGGACAGGCCCCTCAGCCCCAGCATTTT. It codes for CAISAGQAPQPQHF.

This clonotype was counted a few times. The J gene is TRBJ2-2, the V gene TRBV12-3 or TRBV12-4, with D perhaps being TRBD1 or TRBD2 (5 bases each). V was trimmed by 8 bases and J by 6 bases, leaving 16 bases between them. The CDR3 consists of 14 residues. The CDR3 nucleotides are TGTGCCAGCCTCGAGGGGCTAGAGGCCGGGGAGCTGTTTTTT. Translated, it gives CASLEGLEAGELFF.

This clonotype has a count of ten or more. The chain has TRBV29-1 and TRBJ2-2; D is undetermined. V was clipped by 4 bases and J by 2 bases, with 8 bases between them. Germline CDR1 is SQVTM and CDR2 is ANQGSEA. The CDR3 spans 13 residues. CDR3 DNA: TGCAGCGTTGGTACTCCTAACACCGGGGAGCTGTTTTTT. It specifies CSVGTPNTGELFF.

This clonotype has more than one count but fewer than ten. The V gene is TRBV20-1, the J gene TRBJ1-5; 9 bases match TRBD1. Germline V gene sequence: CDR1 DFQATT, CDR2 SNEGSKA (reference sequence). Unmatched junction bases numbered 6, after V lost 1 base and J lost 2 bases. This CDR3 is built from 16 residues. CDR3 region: CSARGPGQGGNQPQHF. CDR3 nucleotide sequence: TGCAGTGCTAGAGGCCCGGGACAGGGCGGCAATCAGCCCCAGCATTTT.

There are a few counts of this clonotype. The CDR3 sequence is CSARALAGGGNEQFF. DNA of the CDR3: TGCAGTGCTAGAGCACTAGCGGGAGGGGGGAATGAGCAGTTCTTC. V usage is TRBV20-1 and J usage is TRBJ2-1; 13 positions agree with TRBD2. Trimming cost V 1 base and J 7 bases; bases outside gene matches: 4. This CDR3 is built from 15 residues. Germline V lookup: CDR1 DFQATT, CDR2 SNEGSKA (reference sequence).

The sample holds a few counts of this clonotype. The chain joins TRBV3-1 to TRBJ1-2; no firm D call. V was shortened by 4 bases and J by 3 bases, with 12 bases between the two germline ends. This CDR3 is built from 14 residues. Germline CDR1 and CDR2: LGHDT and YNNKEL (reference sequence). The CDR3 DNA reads TGTGCCAGCAGCCTAATAGGACGGGACTATGGCTACACCTTC. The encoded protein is CASSLIGRDYGYTF.

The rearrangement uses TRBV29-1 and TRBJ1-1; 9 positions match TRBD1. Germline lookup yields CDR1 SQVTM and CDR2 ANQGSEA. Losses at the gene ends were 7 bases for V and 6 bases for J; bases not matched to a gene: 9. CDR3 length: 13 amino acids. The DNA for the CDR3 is TGCAGCGCCGAGGGACAGGGTGGCCCTGAAGCTTTCTTT. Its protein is CSAEGQGGPEAFF.

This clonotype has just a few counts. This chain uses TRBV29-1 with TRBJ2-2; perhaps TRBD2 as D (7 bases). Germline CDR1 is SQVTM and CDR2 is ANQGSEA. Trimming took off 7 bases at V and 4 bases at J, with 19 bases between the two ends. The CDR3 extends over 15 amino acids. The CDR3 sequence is CSAQRGEGVTGELFF. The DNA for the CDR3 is TGCAGCGCCCAGAGGGGGGAGGGGGTCACCGGGGAGCTGTTTTTT.

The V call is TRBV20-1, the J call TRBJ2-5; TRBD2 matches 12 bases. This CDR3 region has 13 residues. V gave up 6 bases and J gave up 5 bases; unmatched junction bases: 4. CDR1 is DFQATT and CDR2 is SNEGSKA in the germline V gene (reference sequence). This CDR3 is CSAPGTSGETQYF. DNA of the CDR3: TGCAGTGCCCCCGGGACTAGCGGGGAGACCCAGTACTTC.

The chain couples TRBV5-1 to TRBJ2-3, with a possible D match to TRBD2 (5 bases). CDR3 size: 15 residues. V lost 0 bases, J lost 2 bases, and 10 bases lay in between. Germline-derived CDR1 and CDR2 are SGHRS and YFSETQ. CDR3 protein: CASSLGETITDTQYF. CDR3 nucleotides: TGCGCCAGCAGCTTGGGGGAGACTATCACAGATACGCAGTATTTT.

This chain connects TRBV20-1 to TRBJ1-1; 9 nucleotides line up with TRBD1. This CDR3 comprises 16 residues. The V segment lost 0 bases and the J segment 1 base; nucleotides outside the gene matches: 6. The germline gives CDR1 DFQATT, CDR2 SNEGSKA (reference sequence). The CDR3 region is CSARDSPGQGNTEAFF. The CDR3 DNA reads TGCAGTGCTAGAGACTCCCCGGGACAGGGGAACACTGAAGCTTTCTTT.

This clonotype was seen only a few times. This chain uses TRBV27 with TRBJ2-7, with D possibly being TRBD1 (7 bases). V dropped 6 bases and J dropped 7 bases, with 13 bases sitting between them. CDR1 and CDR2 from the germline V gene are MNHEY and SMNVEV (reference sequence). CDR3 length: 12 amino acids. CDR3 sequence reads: CASREQGREQYF. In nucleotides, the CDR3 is TGTGCCAGCAGAGAACAGGGGAGGGAGCAGTACTTC.

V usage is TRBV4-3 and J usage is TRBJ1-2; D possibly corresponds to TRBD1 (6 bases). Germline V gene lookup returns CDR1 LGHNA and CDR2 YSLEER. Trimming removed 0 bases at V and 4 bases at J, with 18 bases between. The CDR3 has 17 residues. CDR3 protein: CASSQDLFEGDGYGYTF. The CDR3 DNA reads TGCGCCAGCAGCCAAGATTTATTCGAGGGGGACGGCTATGGCTACACCTTC.

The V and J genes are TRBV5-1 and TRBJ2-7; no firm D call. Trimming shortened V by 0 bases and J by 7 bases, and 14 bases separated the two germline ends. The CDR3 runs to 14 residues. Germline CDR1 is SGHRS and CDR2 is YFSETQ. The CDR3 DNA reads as TGCGCCAGCAGCTTGGGCGGCGATTTGGGTGAGCAGTACTTC. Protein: CASSLGGDLGEQYF.

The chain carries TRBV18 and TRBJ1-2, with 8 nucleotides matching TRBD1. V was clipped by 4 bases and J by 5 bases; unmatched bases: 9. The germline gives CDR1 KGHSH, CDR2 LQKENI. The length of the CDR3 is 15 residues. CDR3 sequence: CASSQTDRDVYGYTF. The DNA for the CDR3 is TGTGCCAGCTCACAAACGGACAGGGACGTTTATGGCTACACCTTC.

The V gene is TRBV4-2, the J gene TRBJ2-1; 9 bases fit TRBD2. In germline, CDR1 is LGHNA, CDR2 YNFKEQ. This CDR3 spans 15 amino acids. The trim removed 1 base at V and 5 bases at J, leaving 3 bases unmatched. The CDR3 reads CASSQGGGRDNEQFF. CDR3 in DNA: TGTGCCAGCAGCCAAGGGGGCGGGAGGGACAATGAGCAGTTCTTC.

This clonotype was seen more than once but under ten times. CDR3 nucleotide sequence: TGTGCCAGCAGCTTAGGGACTAGCGGTGGGCAAGAGACCCAGTACTTC. This codes for CASSLGTSGGQETQYF. V is TRBV7-2 and J is TRBJ2-5; TRBD2 matches 10 bases. Trimming removed 1 base from V and 2 bases from J; junction bases left unmatched: 4. Germline CDR1 reads SGHTA; CDR2 reads FQGNSA. The CDR3 consists of 16 residues.

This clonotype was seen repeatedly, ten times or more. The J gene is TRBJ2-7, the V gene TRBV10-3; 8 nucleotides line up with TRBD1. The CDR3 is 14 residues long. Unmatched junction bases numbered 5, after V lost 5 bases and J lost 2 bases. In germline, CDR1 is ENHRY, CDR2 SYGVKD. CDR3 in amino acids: CAISPTGQAYEQYF. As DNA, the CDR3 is TGTGCCATCAGTCCCACGGGACAGGCCTACGAGCAGTACTTC.

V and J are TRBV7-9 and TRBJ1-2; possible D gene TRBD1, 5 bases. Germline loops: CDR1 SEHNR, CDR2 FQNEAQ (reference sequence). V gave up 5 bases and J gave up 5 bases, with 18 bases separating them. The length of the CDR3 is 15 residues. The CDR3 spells CASSPAGPGGYGYTF. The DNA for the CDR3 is TGTGCCAGCAGCCCCGCCGGGCCCGGGGGTTATGGCTACACCTTC.

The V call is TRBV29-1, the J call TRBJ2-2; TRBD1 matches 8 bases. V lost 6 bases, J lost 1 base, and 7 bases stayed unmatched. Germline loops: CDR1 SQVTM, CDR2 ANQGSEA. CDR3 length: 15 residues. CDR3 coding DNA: TGCAGCGTAACGGACAGGGTGAGGAACACCGGGGAGCTGTTTTTT. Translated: CSVTDRVRNTGELFF.

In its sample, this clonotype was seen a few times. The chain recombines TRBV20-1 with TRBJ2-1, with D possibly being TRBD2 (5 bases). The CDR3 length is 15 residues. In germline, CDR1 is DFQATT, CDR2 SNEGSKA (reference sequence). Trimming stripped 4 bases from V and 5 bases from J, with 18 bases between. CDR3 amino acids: CSAKPPGSLNNEQFF. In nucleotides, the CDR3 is TGCAGTGCTAAACCACCGGGATCCCTTAACAATGAGCAGTTCTTC.

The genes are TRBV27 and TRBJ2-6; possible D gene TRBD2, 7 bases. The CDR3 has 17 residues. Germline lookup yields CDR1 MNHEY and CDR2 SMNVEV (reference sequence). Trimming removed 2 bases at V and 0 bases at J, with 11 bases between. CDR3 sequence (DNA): TGTGCCAGCAGTTTAGAGGGAGGGGGCTCTGGGGCCAACGTCCTGACTTTC. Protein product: CASSLEGGGSGANVLTF.

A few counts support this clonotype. The DNA of the CDR3 is TGCAGTGCTAGGACAGGGGCGAGCTACACCTTC. It is translated as CSARTGASYTF. V gene TRBV20-1 combines with J gene TRBJ1-2; 8 bases match TRBD1. Germline CDR1 DFQATT, CDR2 SNEGSKA (reference sequence). The CDR3 consists of 11 residues. Unmatched junction bases numbered 3, after V lost 3 bases and J lost 9 bases.